The entry that follows covers one TCR beta chain sequence. Other DNA sequences within the sample encode an identical CDR3. The record originates from a study of Ad26.COV2.S vaccination and SARS-CoV-2 variants. Data came from immunoSEQ multiplex PCR; TCRdb stores just in-frame clones and leaves some out. The repertoire includes more than 300,000 clones, about 88% of them detected once, and 6.4% sits in the top ten. CDR1 is SGHNT, CDR2 YYREEE, per germline (reference sequence). The germline V and J ends were trimmed by 1 base and 4 bases, with 5 bases remaining between them. The length of the CDR3 is 12 residues. Treatment noted: 15 to 20 received Ad26.COV2.S at low or high dose, single or two shots; about 5 received placebo; per-sample allocation not given. Day 63 after the first injection of vaccine or placebo was the sampling time.

The sequenced sample was peripheral blood, obtained in a trial of Ad26.COV2.S vaccine versus placebo. The sequence came from a person aged 18 to 59 who received the Ad26.COV2.S COVID-19 vaccine or a placebo. The rearrangement links TRBV5-4 to TRBJ2-5; D ambiguous. CDR3 nucleotides: TGTGCCAGCAGCTTGTTATCAGAGACCCAGTACTTC. Protein: CASSLLSETQYF.